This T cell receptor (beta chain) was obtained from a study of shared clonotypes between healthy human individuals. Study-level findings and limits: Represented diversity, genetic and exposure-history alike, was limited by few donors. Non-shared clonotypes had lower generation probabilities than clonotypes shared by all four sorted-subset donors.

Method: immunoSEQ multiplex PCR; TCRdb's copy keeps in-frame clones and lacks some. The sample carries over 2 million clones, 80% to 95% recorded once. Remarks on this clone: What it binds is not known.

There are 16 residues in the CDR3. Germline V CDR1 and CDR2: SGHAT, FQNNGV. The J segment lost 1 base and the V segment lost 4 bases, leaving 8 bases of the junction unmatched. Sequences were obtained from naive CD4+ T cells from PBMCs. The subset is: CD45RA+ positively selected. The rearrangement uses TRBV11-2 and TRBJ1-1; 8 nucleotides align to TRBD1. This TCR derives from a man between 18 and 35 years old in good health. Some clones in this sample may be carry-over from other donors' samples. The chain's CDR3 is CASSSRPGTGNTEAFF. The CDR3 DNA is TGTGCCAGCAGCTCTCGTCCCGGGACAGGGAACACTGAAGCTTTCTTT.